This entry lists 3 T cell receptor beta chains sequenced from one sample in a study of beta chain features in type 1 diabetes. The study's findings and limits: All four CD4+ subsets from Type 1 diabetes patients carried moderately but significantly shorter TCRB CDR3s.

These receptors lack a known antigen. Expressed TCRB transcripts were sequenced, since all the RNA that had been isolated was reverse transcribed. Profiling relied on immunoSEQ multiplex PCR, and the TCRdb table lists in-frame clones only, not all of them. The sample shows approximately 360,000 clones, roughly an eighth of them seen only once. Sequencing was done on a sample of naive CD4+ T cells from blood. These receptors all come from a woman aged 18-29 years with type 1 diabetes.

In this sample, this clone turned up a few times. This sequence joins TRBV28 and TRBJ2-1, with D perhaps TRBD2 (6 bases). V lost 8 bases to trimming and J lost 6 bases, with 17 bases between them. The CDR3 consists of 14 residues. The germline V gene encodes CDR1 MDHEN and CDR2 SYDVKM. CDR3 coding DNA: TGTGCCAGCGTTCATTCGGGAGCCGTCAATGAGCAGTTCTTC. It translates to CASVHSGAVNEQFF.

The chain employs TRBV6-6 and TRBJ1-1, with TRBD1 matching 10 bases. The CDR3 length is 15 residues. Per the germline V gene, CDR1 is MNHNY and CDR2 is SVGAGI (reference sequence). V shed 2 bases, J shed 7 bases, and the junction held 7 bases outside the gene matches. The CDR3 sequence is CASSYPGQGRYEAFF. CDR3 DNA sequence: TGTGCCAGCAGTTACCCGGGACAGGGGCGATATGAAGCTTTCTTT.

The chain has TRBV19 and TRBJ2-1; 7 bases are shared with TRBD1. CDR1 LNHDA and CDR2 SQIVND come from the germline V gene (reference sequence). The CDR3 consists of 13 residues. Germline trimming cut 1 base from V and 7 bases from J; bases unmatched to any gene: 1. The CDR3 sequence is CASSIVRGNEQFF. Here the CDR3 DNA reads TGTGCCAGTAGTATAGTCAGGGGGAATGAGCAGTTCTTC.